This T cell receptor (beta chain) was identified during a study of a mutant IDH1 vaccine in newly diagnosed glioma. Study background: Vaccines began 4-6 weeks after radiotherapy alone, or with temozolomide cycles. Prior therapy was radiotherapy, temozolomide, or both; most received both.

Time point of the sample: week 35, safety follow-up. Mutant IDH1 20-mer peptide, at 300 ug, made up each vaccine dose, with topical imiquimod. Astrocytomas that were new, WHO grade 3 or 4, IDH1-mutant and ATRX-lost were present in the donors. The method was immunoSEQ multiplex PCR; TCRdb's version includes in-frame clones alone and lacks a portion of them. The sample consists of about 32,000 clones, about four fifths of them appearing once. Worth noting for this clone: The target antigen is unknown.

Regarding the study as a whole: The study observed vaccine-induced immune responses in more than 80% of patients.

J was trimmed by 5 bases and V by 1 base; bases with no gene match: 14. CDR1 is LGHNA, CDR2 YNFKEQ, per germline. CDR3 size: 19 residues. This TCR came from a woman aged 18-29 years with glioma. The chain employs TRBV4-2 and TRBJ2-2, with 9 positions matching TRBD1. Sequences were derived from PBMCs, sampled from a glioma patient whose treatment included an IDH1 peptide vaccine. The DNA for the CDR3 is TGTGCCAGCAGCCAAGTTTCCCGGGTAGGGACAGGGTCGACCGGGGAGCTGTTTTTT. Its translation is CASSQVSRVGTGSTGELFF.